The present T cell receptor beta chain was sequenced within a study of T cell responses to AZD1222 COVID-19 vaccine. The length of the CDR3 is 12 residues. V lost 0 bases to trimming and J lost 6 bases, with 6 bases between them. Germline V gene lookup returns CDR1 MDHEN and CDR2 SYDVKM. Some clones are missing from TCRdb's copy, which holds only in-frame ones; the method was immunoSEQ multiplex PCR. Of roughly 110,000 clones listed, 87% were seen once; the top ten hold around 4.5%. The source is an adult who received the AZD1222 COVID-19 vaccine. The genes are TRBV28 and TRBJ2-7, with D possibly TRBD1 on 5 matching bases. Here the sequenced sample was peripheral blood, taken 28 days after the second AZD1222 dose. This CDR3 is CASSLWTAEQYF. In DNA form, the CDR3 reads TGTGCCAGCAGTTTATGGACAGCCGAGCAGTACTTC.